These 31 T cell receptor beta chains share one sample of origin, sequenced in a study of cytomegalovirus exposure and HLA in healthy donors. The study ran its PCR with 60 Vbeta and 13 Jbeta primers. Some clones are missing from TCRdb's copy, which holds only in-frame ones; the method was immunoSEQ multiplex PCR. The sample has about 180,000 clones, around 80% seen once. Sequenced input: PBMCs. Source of these receptors: a middle-aged man in good health and CMV-seronegative.

The chain employs TRBV6-5 and TRBJ2-3; possibly TRBD2 for D (5 bases). CDR3 length equals 15 residues. Trimming took 2 bases from V and 5 from J, leaving 14 bases between them. Germline assignment: CDR1 MNHEY and CDR2 SVGAGI. The CDR3 bases are TGTGCCAGCAGTTACCTATCGGGGAGAAGAGATACGCAGTATTTT. Protein sequence: CASSYLSGRRDTQYF.

The chain has TRBV5-1 and TRBJ1-2; 8 nucleotides align to TRBD1. This CDR3 is built from 15 residues. The germline CDR1 and CDR2 sequences are SGHRS and YFSETQ. The trim removed 1 base at V and 8 bases at J, leaving 10 bases unmatched. CDR3: CASSLSAGGGEGYTF. CDR3 nucleotide sequence: TGCGCCAGCAGCTTGTCCGCAGGGGGCGGTGAAGGCTACACCTTC.

In the case of this clone: The same CDR3 is also encoded by other DNA sequences in this sample. The chain carries TRBV2 and TRBJ1-1; tentatively, D is TRBD1 (5 bases). The V end lost 2 bases, the J end lost 5 bases, and 12 bases lay between the germline ends. Looked up from germline, CDR1 is SNHLY and CDR2 is FYNNEI. This CDR3 spans 14 amino acids. The CDR3 bases are TGTGCCAGCAGTGAACGGGGGGGGGTGACTGAAGCTTTCTTT. As protein: CASSERGGVTEAFF.

This chain links TRBV7-3 with TRBJ2-3; maybe TRBD2 (6 bases). This CDR3 contains 16 residues. Trimming stripped 5 bases from V and 5 bases from J, with 20 bases between. Germline V gives CDR1 SGHTA, CDR2 FQGTGA. The CDR3 region has the DNA TGTGCCAGCAGCCTCCTCGGTCGTTTCGGGGGAGATACGCAGTATTTT. This encodes CASSLLGRFGGDTQYF.

Details on this clone: This sample also contains other DNA sequences that code for the same CDR3. V is TRBV27 and J is TRBJ2-1; unclear D gene. The CDR3 loop spans 13 amino acids. Germline CDR1 MNHEY, CDR2 SMNVEV (reference sequence). Trimming took off 3 bases at V and 0 bases at J, with 3 bases between the two ends. In DNA, the CDR3 is TGTGCCAGCAGTTTGGCCTCCTACAATGAGCAGTTCTTC. This sequence encodes CASSLASYNEQFF.

The rearrangement joins TRBV7-9 to TRBJ2-7; 8 nucleotides line up with TRBD2. CDR1 SEHNR and CDR2 FQNEAQ come from the germline V gene (reference sequence). Trimming took 1 base from V and 0 from J; bases not matched to a gene: 5. This CDR3 contains 16 residues. CDR3 coding DNA: TGTGCCAGCAGCTTAGAGTACGGGAGGGCCTCCTACGAGCAGTACTTC. Protein sequence: CASSLEYGRASYEQYF.

For the CDR3, the DNA is TGTGCCAGCACTAACCGAGACAGGGTCAACGAGCAGTACTTC. The encoded protein is CASTNRDRVNEQYF. The chain recombines TRBV28 with TRBJ2-7; 7 bases map to TRBD1. Unmatched junction bases numbered 11, after V lost 7 bases and J lost 5 bases. Germline CDR1 MDHEN, CDR2 SYDVKM. The CDR3 covers 14 residues. Drawing the rest from reference TRBV28 and TRBJ2-7, the complete variable domain is DVKVTQSSRYLVKRTGEKVFLECVQDMDHENMFWYRQDPGLGLRLIYFSYDVKMKEKGDIPEGYSVSREKKERFSLILESASTNQTSMYLCASTNRDRVNEQYFGPGTRLTVT.

CDR3 residues: CASSIDRRSYNEQFF. The CDR3 DNA follows: TGTGCCAGTAGTATAGATCGGAGAAGTTACAATGAGCAGTTCTTC. The rearrangement links TRBV19 to TRBJ2-1, with unresolved D. Germline lookup yields CDR1 LNHDA and CDR2 SQIVND (reference sequence). V was cut by 0 bases and J by 4 bases, with 10 bases left in between. The CDR3 covers 15 residues. The full variable domain, completed using reference TRBV19 and TRBJ2-1, is DGGITQSPKYLFRKEGQNVTLSCEQNLNHDAMYWYRQDPGQGLRLIYYSQIVNDFQKGDIAEGYSVSREKKESFPLTVTSAQKNPTAFYLCASSIDRRSYNEQFFGPGTRLTVL.

The V gene is TRBV5-8, the J gene TRBJ1-1; D is unclear. The CDR3 runs to 18 residues. Between the trimmed V and J ends, which lost 6 bases and 1 base, there was a span of 25 bases. CDR1 SGHTS and CDR2 YDEGEE come from the germline V gene. CDR3 bases: TGTGCCAGCACGGCACCGGGTGTACTTAGTAGCAAGAACACTGAAGCTTTCTTT. Translating gives CASTAPGVLSSKNTEAFF.

The V and J genes are TRBV7-8 and TRBJ1-5; weak D call: TRBD1 (5 bases). Germline values: CDR1 SGHVS, CDR2 FQNEAQ. Trimming shortened V by 4 bases and J by 2 bases, and 15 bases separated the two germline ends. The CDR3 is made up of 16 amino acids. The chain's CDR3 is CASSSRGDWGNQPQHF. DNA for the CDR3: TGTGCCAGCAGCTCGCGGGGGGATTGGGGCAATCAGCCCCAGCATTTT.

The chain is built from TRBV7-9 and TRBJ1-2; 10 nucleotides agree with TRBD1. Losses at the gene ends were 0 bases for V and 4 bases for J; bases not matched to a gene: 2. The CDR3 runs 15 residues. CDR1 is SEHNR and CDR2 is FQNEAQ in the germline V gene (reference sequence). CDR3: CASSLAGQGSYGYTF. DNA for the CDR3: TGTGCCAGCAGCTTAGCGGGACAGGGGAGCTATGGCTACACCTTC.

The CDR3 DNA follows: TGTGCCTGGAGTGTACTGGCGGGACAGGGGGTCACAGATACGCAGTATTTT. Amino acid sequence: CAWSVLAGQGVTDTQYF. This chain links TRBV30 with TRBJ2-3, with 11 bases lining up with TRBD1. V shed 0 bases, J shed 2 bases, and the junction held 7 bases outside the gene matches. The CDR3 has 17 amino acids. Germline CDR1 reads GTSNPN; CDR2 reads SVGIG (reference sequence).

V and J are TRBV7-9 and TRBJ2-5; tentatively, D is TRBD1 (5 bases). The ends were cut back, 4 bases at V and 2 bases at J, with 20 bases in the middle. The CDR3 covers 17 residues. The germline CDR1 and CDR2 sequences are SEHNR and FQNEAQ (reference sequence). CDR3 bases: TGTGCCAGCAGCTCTACTCCCCCTTTGCAGGGACAAGAGACCCAGTACTTC. Protein: CASSSTPPLQGQETQYF.

This clone occurred a few times. The chain has TRBV7-2 and TRBJ1-6; the D gene is possibly TRBD1 (5 bases). The germline CDR1 and CDR2 sequences are SGHTA and FQGNSA. With 5 bases removed from V and 10 bases from J, the gap between germline ends came to 12 bases. The CDR3 sequence is 13 residues long. The CDR3 coding sequence is TGTGCCAGCAGCGGTCAGGGTCCGTCACCCCTCCACTTT. Its translation: CASSGQGPSPLHF. Filled out from reference TRBV7-2 and TRBJ1-6, the complete variable domain reads GAGVSQSPSNKVTEKGKDVELRCDPISGHTALYWYRQSLGQGLEFLIYFQGNSAPDKSGLPSDRFSAERTGGSVSTLTIQRTQQEDSAVYLCASSGQGPSPLHFGNGTRLTVT.

The chain recombines TRBV4-3 with TRBJ1-2; 7 nucleotides agree with TRBD1. J was trimmed by 4 bases and V by 6 bases; bases with no gene match: 14. The CDR3 length is 16 residues. Germline-derived CDR1 and CDR2 are LGHNA and YSLEER. This CDR3 reads CASSMTDRAGSYGYTF. The CDR3 DNA sequence: TGCGCCAGCAGTATGACCGACAGGGCCGGGAGCTATGGCTACACCTTC.

This sequence joins TRBV19 and TRBJ1-1; D uncertain. CDR3 size: 14 residues. V gave up 7 bases and J gave up 0 bases, with 12 bases separating them. CDR1 LNHDA and CDR2 SQIVND come from the germline V gene (reference sequence). The CDR3 nucleotides are TGTGCCAGTATCGGCGGATATATGAACACTGAAGCTTTCTTT. Translation: CASIGGYMNTEAFF.

This chain links TRBV6-5 with TRBJ1-4; a weak D match, TRBD1 (6 bases). Germline V lookup: CDR1 MNHEY, CDR2 SVGAGI. The CDR3 sequence is 15 residues long. V was shortened by 5 bases and J by 5 bases, with 15 bases between the two germline ends. The CDR3 here is CASSPIQGKNEKLFF. The DNA of the CDR3 is TGTGCCAGCAGTCCAATTCAGGGGAAGAATGAAAAACTGTTTTTT.

J is TRBJ1-1 and V is TRBV19; D gene uncertain. The CDR3 loop spans 16 amino acids. CDR1 is LNHDA and CDR2 is SQIVND in the germline V gene (reference sequence). Trimming took 5 bases from V and 3 from J, leaving 19 bases between them. The DNA for the CDR3 is TGTGCCAGTAGTGTAATAACCCTAGGAGAGGACACTGAAGCTTTCTTT. Protein: CASSVITLGEDTEAFF.

Turning to this clone: The same CDR3 can be traced to other DNA sequences in this sample. V and J are TRBV18 and TRBJ1-2; 7 nucleotides agree with TRBD1. From germline, CDR1 is KGHSH and CDR2 LQKENI. J gave up 5 bases and V 3 bases, and 3 bases lay outside the gene matches. CDR3 size: 13 residues. The CDR3 bases are TGTGCCAGCTCACCCGGGACAGATTATGGCTACACCTTC. Its translation: CASSPGTDYGYTF.

The V call is TRBV7-9, the J call TRBJ1-2, with D possibly being TRBD1 (5 bases). V was trimmed by 1 base and J by 8 bases, leaving 14 bases between them. This CDR3 is built from 14 residues. Germline values: CDR1 SEHNR, CDR2 FQNEAQ (reference sequence). The CDR3: CASSLEGAGLGYTF. The CDR3 nucleotides read TGTGCCAGCAGCTTAGAAGGGGCAGGGTTGGGCTACACCTTC.

This clone was detected once. The chain combines TRBV14 with TRBJ2-6; no reliable D call. The CDR3 is 15 residues long. V lost 0 bases and J 4 bases, leaving 7 bases between the germline ends. The germline V gene encodes CDR1 SGHDN and CDR2 FVKESK. The CDR3 DNA reads as TGTGCCAGCAGCCAAGAACTGAGGGGGGCCAACGTCCTGACTTTC. This gives the protein CASSQELRGANVLTF.

In this sample, this clone turned up once. This chain joins TRBV27 and TRBJ2-1, with 11 positions matching TRBD2. Germline V lookup: CDR1 MNHEY, CDR2 SMNVEV (reference sequence). J gave up 4 bases and V 4 bases, and 3 bases lay outside the gene matches. CDR3 size: 15 residues. The CDR3 spells CASSSGTSGYNEQFF. The CDR3 DNA follows: TGTGCCAGCAGTTCCGGGACTAGCGGTTACAATGAGCAGTTCTTC.

This chain connects TRBV4-1 to TRBJ2-7; 7 nucleotides align to TRBD2. The germline V gene has CDR1 MGHRA and CDR2 YSYEKL. V dropped 3 bases and J dropped 2; count of bases not matched to a gene: 7. The CDR3 contains 15 residues. The CDR3 nucleotides are TGCGCCAGCAGCCAGCTAGCGGCGGGCGCCTACGAGCAGTACTTC. Residues: CASSQLAAGAYEQYF.

This sequence joins TRBV4-3 and TRBJ1-6, with D perhaps matching TRBD1 (6 bases). There are 15 residues in the CDR3. V lost 6 bases to trimming and J lost 8 bases, with 17 bases between them. Germline V CDR1 and CDR2: LGHNA, YSLEER. The chain's CDR3 is CASSLSWGQDSPLHF. The CDR3 nucleotides are TGCGCCAGCAGTCTCTCTTGGGGGCAGGATTCACCCCTCCACTTT.

The chain has TRBV15 and TRBJ2-1; D is unclear. This CDR3 has 15 residues. V lost 1 base, J lost 2 bases, and 9 bases lay in between. Germline CDR1 is LNHNV and CDR2 is YYDKDF (reference sequence). CDR3 residues: CATSRGGTTYNEQFF. CDR3 DNA sequence: TGTGCCACCAGCAGAGGAGGCACAACCTACAATGAGCAGTTCTTC.

Details on this clone: The same CDR3 also results from other DNA sequences found in this sample. The chain employs TRBV5-8 and TRBJ2-7; 7 nucleotides align to TRBD2. The V gene's germline CDR1 is SGHTS and CDR2 YDEGEE. The V gene end was trimmed by 8 bases and the J gene end by 1 base; junction bases not matched to a gene: 15. The CDR3 consists of 16 residues. Written as DNA, the CDR3 is TGTGCCAGTAGCGCGGGGAGAACTAGCGTATCCTACGAGCAGTACTTC. The encoded protein is CASSAGRTSVSYEQYF.

The chain joins TRBV11-2 to TRBJ2-2; possibly TRBD2 for D (6 bases). Trimming shortened V by 1 base and J by 4 bases, and 16 bases separated the two germline ends. This CDR3 is 17 amino acids long. CDR1 is SGHAT and CDR2 is FQNNGV in the germline V gene. This chain's CDR3 is CASSLAGTYASTGELFF. The CDR3 nucleotides are TGTGCCAGCAGCTTAGCCGGGACTTATGCGAGCACCGGGGAGCTGTTTTTT.

The chain carries TRBV7-2 and TRBJ2-7; 11 nucleotides agree with TRBD2. Germline CDR1 SGHTA, CDR2 FQGNSA. Unmatched junction bases numbered 0, after V lost 4 bases and J lost 1 base. CDR3 length: 14 amino acids. CDR3 loop: CASSSSGGSYEQYF. CDR3 nucleotides: TGTGCCAGCAGCTCTAGCGGGGGGTCCTACGAGCAGTACTTC.

This clone was recorded once. The rearrangement uses TRBV7-8 and TRBJ2-3; tentatively, D is TRBD1 (5 bases). Germline loops: CDR1 SGHVS, CDR2 FQNEAQ. This CDR3 region has 15 residues. The V end lost 2 bases, the J end lost 0 bases, and 9 bases lay between the germline ends. The CDR3 loop is CASSLSGLSTDTQYF. The CDR3 DNA reads TGTGCCAGCAGCTTATCAGGGTTAAGCACAGATACGCAGTATTTT.

The gene calls are TRBV29-1 and TRBJ2-1; D gene unclear. The germline V gene encodes CDR1 SQVTM and CDR2 ANQGSEA. The CDR3 sequence is 15 residues long. V gave up 1 base and J gave up 0 bases, with 10 bases separating them. The CDR3 loop reads CSVEGHTDSYNEQFF. The CDR3 DNA reads TGCAGCGTTGAAGGTCACACCGACTCCTACAATGAGCAGTTCTTC.

The V call is TRBV28, the J call TRBJ1-5; D is possibly TRBD1 (5 bases). Germline V lookup: CDR1 MDHEN, CDR2 SYDVKM. The V end was cut by 3 bases, the J end by 4 bases, with 10 bases between. The CDR3 is 14 residues long. CDR3 region: CASSLSDRNQPQHF. The CDR3 DNA is TGTGCCAGCAGTTTGTCAGACAGAAATCAGCCCCAGCATTTT. Variable domain in full (rest from reference TRBV28 and TRBJ1-5): DVKVTQSSRYLVKRTGEKVFLECVQDMDHENMFWYRQDPGLGLRLIYFSYDVKMKEKGDIPEGYSVSREKKERFSLILESASTNQTSMYLCASSLSDRNQPQHFGDGTRLSIL.